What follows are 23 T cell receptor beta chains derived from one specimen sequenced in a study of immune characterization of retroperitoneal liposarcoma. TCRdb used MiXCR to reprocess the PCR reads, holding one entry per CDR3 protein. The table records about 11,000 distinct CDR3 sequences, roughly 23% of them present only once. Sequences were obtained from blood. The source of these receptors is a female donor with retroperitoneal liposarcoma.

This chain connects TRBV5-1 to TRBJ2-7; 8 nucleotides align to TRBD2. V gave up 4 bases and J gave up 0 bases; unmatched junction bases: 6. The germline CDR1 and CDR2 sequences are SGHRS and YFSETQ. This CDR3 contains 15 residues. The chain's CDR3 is CASSLPGGVSYEQYF. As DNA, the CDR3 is TGCGCCAGCAGCCTCCCCGGGGGGGTCTCCTACGAGCAGTACTTC.

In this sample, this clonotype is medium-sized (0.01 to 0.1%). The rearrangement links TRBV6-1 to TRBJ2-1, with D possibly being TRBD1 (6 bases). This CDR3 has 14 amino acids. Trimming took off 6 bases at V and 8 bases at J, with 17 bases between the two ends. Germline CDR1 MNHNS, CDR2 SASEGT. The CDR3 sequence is CASSRAGARDEQFF. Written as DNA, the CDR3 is TGTGCCAGCAGCCGGGCAGGGGCGCGGGATGAGCAGTTCTTC.

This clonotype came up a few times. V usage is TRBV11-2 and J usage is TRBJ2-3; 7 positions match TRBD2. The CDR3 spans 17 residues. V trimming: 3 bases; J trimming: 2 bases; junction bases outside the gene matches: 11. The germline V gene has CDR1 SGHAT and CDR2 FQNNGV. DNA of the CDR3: TGTGCCAGCAGCTTTACTGCCGGACTAGGCCTCACAGATACGCAGTATTTT. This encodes CASSFTAGLGLTDTQYF.

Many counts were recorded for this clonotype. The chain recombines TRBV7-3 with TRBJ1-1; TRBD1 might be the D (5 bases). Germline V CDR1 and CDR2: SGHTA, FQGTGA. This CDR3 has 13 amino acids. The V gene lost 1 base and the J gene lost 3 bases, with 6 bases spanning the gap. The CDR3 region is CASSLRGDTEAFF. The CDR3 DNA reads TGTGCCAGCAGCTTAAGGGGGGACACTGAAGCTTTCTTT.

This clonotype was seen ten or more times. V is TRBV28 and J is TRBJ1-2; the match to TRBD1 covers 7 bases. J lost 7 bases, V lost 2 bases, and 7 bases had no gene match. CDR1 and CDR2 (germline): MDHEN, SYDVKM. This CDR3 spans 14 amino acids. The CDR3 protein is CASSLEATGPGYTF. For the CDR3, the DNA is TGTGCCAGCAGTTTAGAGGCGACAGGGCCTGGCTACACCTTC.

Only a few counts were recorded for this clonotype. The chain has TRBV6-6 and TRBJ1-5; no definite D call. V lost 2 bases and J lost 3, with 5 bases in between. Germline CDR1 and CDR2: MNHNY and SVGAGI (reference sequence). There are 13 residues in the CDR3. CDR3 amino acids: CASSYRDNQPQHF. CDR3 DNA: TGTGCCAGCAGTTACCGGGACAATCAGCCCCAGCATTTT.

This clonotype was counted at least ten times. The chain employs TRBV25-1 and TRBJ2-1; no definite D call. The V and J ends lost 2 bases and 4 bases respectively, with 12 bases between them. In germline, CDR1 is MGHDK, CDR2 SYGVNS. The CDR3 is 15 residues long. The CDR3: CASSEMGTPYNEQFF. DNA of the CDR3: TGTGCCAGCAGTGAAATGGGCACGCCTTACAATGAGCAGTTCTTC.

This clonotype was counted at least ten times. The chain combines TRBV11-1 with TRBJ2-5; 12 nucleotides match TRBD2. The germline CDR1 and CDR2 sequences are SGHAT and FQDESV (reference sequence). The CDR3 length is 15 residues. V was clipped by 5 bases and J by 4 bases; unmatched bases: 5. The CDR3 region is CASSVTSGRSETQYF. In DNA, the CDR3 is TGTGCCAGCAGCGTTACTAGCGGGAGGTCAGAGACCCAGTACTTC.

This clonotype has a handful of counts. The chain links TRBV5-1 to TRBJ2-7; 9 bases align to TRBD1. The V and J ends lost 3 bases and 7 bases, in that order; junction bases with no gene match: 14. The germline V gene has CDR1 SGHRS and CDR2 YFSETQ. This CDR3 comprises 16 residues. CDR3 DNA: TGCGCCAGCAGCTCACGGGGACAGGGACAGAGGAGGGAGCAGTACTTC. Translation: CASSSRGQGQRREQYF.

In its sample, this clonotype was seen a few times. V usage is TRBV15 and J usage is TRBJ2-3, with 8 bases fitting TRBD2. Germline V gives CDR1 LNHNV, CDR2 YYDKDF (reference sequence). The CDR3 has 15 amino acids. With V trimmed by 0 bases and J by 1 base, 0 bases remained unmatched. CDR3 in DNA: TGTGCCACCAGCAGAGAGCGGGAGGGCACAGATACGCAGTATTTT. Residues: CATSREREGTDTQYF.

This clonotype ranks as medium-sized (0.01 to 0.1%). The CDR3 region has the DNA TGTGCCAGCAGCTTACGTCGTTCTAGCGGGAATAGGGTCTACAATGAGCAGTTCTTC. Its translation is CASSLRRSSGNRVYNEQFF. This chain uses TRBV11-3 with TRBJ2-1, with 9 bases that match TRBD2. Per the germline V gene, CDR1 is SGHNT and CDR2 is YENEEA. V gave up 2 bases and J gave up 3 bases; unmatched junction bases: 14. This CDR3 region has 19 residues.

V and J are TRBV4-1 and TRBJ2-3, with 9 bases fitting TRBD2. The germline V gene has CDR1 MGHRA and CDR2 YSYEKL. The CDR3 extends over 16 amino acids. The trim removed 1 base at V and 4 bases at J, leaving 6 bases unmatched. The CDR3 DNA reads TGCGCCAGCAGCCAAGTTAGCGGGAGTCTCCCAGATACGCAGTATTTT. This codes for CASSQVSGSLPDTQYF.

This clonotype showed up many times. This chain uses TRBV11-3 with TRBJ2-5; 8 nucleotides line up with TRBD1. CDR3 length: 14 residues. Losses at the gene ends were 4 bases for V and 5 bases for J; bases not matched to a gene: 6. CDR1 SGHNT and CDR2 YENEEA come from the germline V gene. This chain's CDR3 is CASSYGTGGETQYF. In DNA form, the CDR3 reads TGTGCCAGCAGCTACGGGACAGGCGGGGAGACCCAGTACTTC.

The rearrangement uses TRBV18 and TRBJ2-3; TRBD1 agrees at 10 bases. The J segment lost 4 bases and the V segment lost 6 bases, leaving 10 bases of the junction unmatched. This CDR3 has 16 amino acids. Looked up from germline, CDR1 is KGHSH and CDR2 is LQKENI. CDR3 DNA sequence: TGTGCCAGCTCTTCCGACAGGGGGCTTTTCGCAGATACGCAGTATTTT. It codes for CASSSDRGLFADTQYF.

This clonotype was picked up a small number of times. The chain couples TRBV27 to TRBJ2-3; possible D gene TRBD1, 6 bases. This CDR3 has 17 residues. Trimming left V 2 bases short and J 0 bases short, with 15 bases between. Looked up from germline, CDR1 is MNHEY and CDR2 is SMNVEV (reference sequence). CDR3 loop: CASSLAKTRGSTDTQYF. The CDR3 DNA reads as TGTGCCAGCAGTTTAGCCAAAACCAGGGGAAGCACAGATACGCAGTATTTT.

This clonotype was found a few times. CDR3 coding DNA: TGCGCCAGCAGCCAAGGGGACAGCACCTACGAGCAGTACTTC. It translates to CASSQGDSTYEQYF. The chain carries TRBV4-1 and TRBJ2-5, with 7 bases matching TRBD1. The last part of the DNA fits TRBJ2-7 better; the J call may be wrong. This CDR3 spans 14 amino acids. Looked up from germline, CDR1 is MGHRA and CDR2 is YSYEKL.

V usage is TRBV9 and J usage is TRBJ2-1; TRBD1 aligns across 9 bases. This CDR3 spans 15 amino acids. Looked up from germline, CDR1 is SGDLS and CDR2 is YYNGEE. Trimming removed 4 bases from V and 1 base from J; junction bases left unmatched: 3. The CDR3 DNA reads TGTGCCAGCAGCCCAGGACAGGGGTCCTACAATGAGCAGTTCTTC. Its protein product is CASSPGQGSYNEQFF.

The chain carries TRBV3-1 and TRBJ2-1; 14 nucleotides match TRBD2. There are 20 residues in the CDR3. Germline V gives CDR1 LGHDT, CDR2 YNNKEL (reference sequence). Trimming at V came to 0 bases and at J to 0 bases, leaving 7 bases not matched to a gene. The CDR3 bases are TGTGCCAGCAGCCAAGAAGGACTAGCGGGAGGTCCCTTCTCCTACAATGAGCAGTTCTTC. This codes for CASSQEGLAGGPFSYNEQFF.

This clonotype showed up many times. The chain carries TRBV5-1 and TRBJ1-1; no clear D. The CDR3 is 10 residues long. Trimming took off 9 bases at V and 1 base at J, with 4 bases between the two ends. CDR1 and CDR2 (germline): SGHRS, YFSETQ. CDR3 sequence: CATQNTEAFF. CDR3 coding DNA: TGCGCCACCCAGAACACTGAAGCTTTCTTT. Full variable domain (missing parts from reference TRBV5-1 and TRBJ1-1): KAGVTQTPRYLIKTRGQQVTLSCSPISGHRSVSWYQQTPGQGLQFLFEYFSETQRNKGNFPGRFSGRQFSNSRSEMNVSTLELGDSALYLCATQNTEAFFGQGTRLTVV.

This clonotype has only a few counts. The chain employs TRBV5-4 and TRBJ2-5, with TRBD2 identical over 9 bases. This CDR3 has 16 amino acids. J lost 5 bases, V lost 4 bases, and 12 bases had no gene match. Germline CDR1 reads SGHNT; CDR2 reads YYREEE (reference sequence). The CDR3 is CASSGAGGLAGETQYF. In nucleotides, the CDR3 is TGTGCCAGCAGCGGCGCGGGAGGGTTAGCCGGCGAGACCCAGTACTTC.

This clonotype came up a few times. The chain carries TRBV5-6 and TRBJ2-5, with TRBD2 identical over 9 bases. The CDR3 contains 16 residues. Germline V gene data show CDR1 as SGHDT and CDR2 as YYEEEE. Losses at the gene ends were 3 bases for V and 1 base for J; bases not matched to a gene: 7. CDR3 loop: CASSWGVAGVQETQYF. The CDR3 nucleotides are TGTGCCAGCAGCTGGGGGGTAGCGGGAGTCCAAGAGACCCAGTACTTC. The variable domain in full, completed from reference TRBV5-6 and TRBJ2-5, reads DAGVTQSPTHLIKTRGQQVTLRCSPKSGHDTVSWYQQALGQGPQFIFQYYEEEERQRGNFPDRFSGHQFPNYSSELNVNALLLGDSALYLCASSWGVAGVQETQYFGPGTRLLVL.

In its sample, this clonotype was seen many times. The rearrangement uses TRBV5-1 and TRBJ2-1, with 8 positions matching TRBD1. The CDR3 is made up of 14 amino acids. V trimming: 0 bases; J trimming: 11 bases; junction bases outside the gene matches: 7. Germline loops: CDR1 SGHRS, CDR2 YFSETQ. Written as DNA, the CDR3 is TGCGCCAGCAGCTTGGGTGGCCAGGGGGCGAAGCAGTTCTTC. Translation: CASSLGGQGAKQFF.

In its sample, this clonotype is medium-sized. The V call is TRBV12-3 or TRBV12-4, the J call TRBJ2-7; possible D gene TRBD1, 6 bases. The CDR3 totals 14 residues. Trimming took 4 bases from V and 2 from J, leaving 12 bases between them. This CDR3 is CASSSTGQPYEQYF. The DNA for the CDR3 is TGTGCCAGCAGTTCGACAGGACAGCCCTACGAGCAGTACTTC.